The rows below give T cell receptor beta chains drawn from one sample of a study of shared clonotypes between healthy human individuals. Only in-frame clones appear in the TCRdb table, and some are missing; sequencing was by immunoSEQ multiplex PCR. Counted here are about 600,000 clones, roughly 97% occurring once; the ten biggest clones make up around 0.06%. Sequenced sample: naive CD4+ T cells sorted from blood. The receptors derive from a woman in her thirties in good health. Both conserved end residues are part of each CDR3.

TRBJ2-3 | TRBV6-5 | CASSYGQASDTQYF
TRBJ1-6 | TRBV7-9 | CASSLPDIRSSPLHF
TRBJ2-7 | TRBV29-1 | CSVRTGGDEQYF
TRBJ2-1 | TRBV19 | CASSLPSSYNEQFF
TRBJ1-4 | TRBV7-6 | CASSSRRTGGKTNEKLFF
TRBJ2-7 | TRBV19 | CASRRTSGNYEQYF
TRBJ2-3 | TRBV19 | CASSIIFSGGVGDTQYF
TRBJ2-2 | TRBV29-1 | CSVSDRAGGAGVTGELFF
TRBJ2-7 | TRBV18 | CASSGGTPYEQYF
TRBJ2-3 | TRBV5-1 | CASSSGTSWGGDTQYF
TRBJ2-1 | TRBV5-1 | CASSLGGVQYNEQFF
TRBJ2-7 | TRBV5-1 | CASSLAGSYEQYF
TRBJ2-7 | TRBV7-9 | CASCKSVGLAGGPSYEQYF
TRBJ1-1 | TRBV7-3 | CASSTLGGTEAFF
TRBJ1-1 | TRBV6-5 | CASSFDRGLSEAFF
TRBJ1-1 | TRBV11-2 | CASRVGGENTEAFF
TRBJ1-2 | TRBV7-9 | CASSLPGTGDSGYTF
TRBJ2-2 | TRBV13 | CASSLTHLAGVPGELFF
TRBJ1-2 | TRBV28 | CASSYWMGSYGYTF
TRBJ1-4 | TRBV6-5 | CASSYSRGSWEKLFF
TRBJ2-3 | TRBV5-1 | CASQRLGGGTDTQYF
TRBJ2-2 | TRBV9 | CASSVGGGAPGELFF